This T cell receptor (beta chain) appears in the sequencing data of a study of shared clonotypes between healthy human individuals. Study as a whole: A donor's plate count was three for CD4 naive and three for CD4 memory; CD8 naive had two and CD8 memory one.

All the donors were Caucasian adults who lived in Nashville, Tennessee. In the case of this clone: Its antigen is not identified.

Data came from immunoSEQ multiplex PCR; TCRdb stores just in-frame clones and leaves some out. The table shows about 340,000 clones, with about 73% occurring only once. Broader study findings: An anticipated effect of sequencing depth on clonotype sharing among donors was recognized.

Sequenced sample: memory CD4+ T cells sorted from blood. Subset denoted: CD45RA-negative fraction. The receptor was derived from a man aged 30-40 years in good health.

CDR3 DNA: TGTGCCAGTCAGCATTTAGGGCACACAGATACGCAGTATTTT. The encoded protein is CASQHLGHTDTQYF. The V call is TRBV19, the J call TRBJ2-3; D is undetermined. The V end lost 8 bases, the J end lost 2 bases, and 14 bases lay between the germline ends. CDR1 is LNHDA, CDR2 SQIVND, per germline (reference sequence). The CDR3 totals 14 residues.